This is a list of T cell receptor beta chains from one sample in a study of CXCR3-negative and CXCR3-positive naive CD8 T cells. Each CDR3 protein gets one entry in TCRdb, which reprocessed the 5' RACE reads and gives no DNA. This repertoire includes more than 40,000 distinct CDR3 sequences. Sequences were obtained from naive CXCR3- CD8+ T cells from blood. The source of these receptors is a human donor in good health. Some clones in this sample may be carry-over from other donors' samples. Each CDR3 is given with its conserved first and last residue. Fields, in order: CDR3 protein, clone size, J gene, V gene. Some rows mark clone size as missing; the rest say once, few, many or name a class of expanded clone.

cdr3_aa: CASSFGRLNTEAFF
clone_size: NA
j_call: TRBJ1-1
v_call: TRBV28

cdr3_aa: CASSSGQGRMAFF
clone_size: NA
j_call: TRBJ1-1
v_call: TRBV7-6

cdr3_aa: CASMDNSYEQYF
clone_size: NA
j_call: TRBJ2-7
v_call: TRBV27

cdr3_aa: CASSYAGTAHNSPLHF
clone_size: NA
j_call: TRBJ1-6
v_call: TRBV6-5

cdr3_aa: CASSLAGIVYEQYF
clone_size: medium-sized
j_call: TRBJ2-7
v_call: TRBV7-9

cdr3_aa: CASSENRVGTDTQYF
clone_size: NA
j_call: TRBJ2-3
v_call: TRBV25-1

cdr3_aa: CASSYSGTTFRGTGELFF
clone_size: NA
j_call: TRBJ2-2
v_call: TRBV6-5

cdr3_aa: CSVEETSRYNEQFF
clone_size: NA
j_call: TRBJ2-1
v_call: TRBV29-1

cdr3_aa: CGHGSLTGEQYF
clone_size: NA
j_call: TRBJ2-7
v_call: TRBV29-1

cdr3_aa: CTSRPSSDYNEQFF
clone_size: NA
j_call: TRBJ2-1
v_call: TRBV2

cdr3_aa: CASSYTASGGAPNEQFF
clone_size: NA
j_call: TRBJ2-1
v_call: TRBV6-2/TRBV6-3

cdr3_aa: CASSPPGATEAFF
clone_size: NA
j_call: TRBJ1-1
v_call: TRBV7-9

cdr3_aa: CSVESAEGAFF
clone_size: NA
j_call: TRBJ1-1
v_call: TRBV29-1

cdr3_aa: CASSLSGRVTYGYTF
clone_size: NA
j_call: TRBJ1-2
v_call: TRBV28

cdr3_aa: CASSPTSALYEQYF
clone_size: NA
j_call: TRBJ2-7
v_call: TRBV7-9

cdr3_aa: CASSEPAMNTEAFF
clone_size: NA
j_call: TRBJ1-1
v_call: TRBV9

cdr3_aa: CSTDRRYNEQFF
clone_size: NA
j_call: TRBJ2-1
v_call: TRBV29-1

cdr3_aa: CASSPIANTQYF
clone_size: NA
j_call: TRBJ2-3
v_call: TRBV28

cdr3_aa: CSGIGVSTDTQYF
clone_size: medium-sized
j_call: TRBJ2-3
v_call: TRBV29-1

cdr3_aa: CASSRGGDSGANVLTF
clone_size: NA
j_call: TRBJ2-6
v_call: TRBV4-3

cdr3_aa: CASRETSPTGELFF
clone_size: NA
j_call: TRBJ2-2
v_call: TRBV2

cdr3_aa: CASSKSFGVDRNEQFF
clone_size: NA
j_call: TRBJ2-1
v_call: TRBV21-1

cdr3_aa: CASNQQGLAGVPAPDTQYF
clone_size: NA
j_call: TRBJ2-3
v_call: TRBV12-3/TRBV12-4

cdr3_aa: CASSQPDRGAFTYEQYF
clone_size: NA
j_call: TRBJ2-7
v_call: TRBV4-1

cdr3_aa: CSARLADYSYEQYF
clone_size: NA
j_call: TRBJ2-7
v_call: TRBV20-1

cdr3_aa: CASSLALAGGPGTDTQYF
clone_size: NA
j_call: TRBJ2-3
v_call: TRBV7-6

cdr3_aa: CASSLGPTNPYEQYF
clone_size: NA
j_call: TRBJ2-7
v_call: TRBV5-1

cdr3_aa: CASSSPRLVNEQFF
clone_size: NA
j_call: TRBJ2-1
v_call: TRBV28

cdr3_aa: CSARGPGQVNEQFF
clone_size: NA
j_call: TRBJ2-1
v_call: TRBV20-1

cdr3_aa: CSARVQNQETQYF
clone_size: NA
j_call: TRBJ2-5
v_call: TRBV20-1

cdr3_aa: CASSPPRFGLADTQYF
clone_size: NA
j_call: TRBJ2-3
v_call: TRBV7-2

cdr3_aa: CAISWTSGGGNEQFF
clone_size: NA
j_call: TRBJ2-1
v_call: TRBV10-3

cdr3_aa: CASSLSSGRTYEQYF
clone_size: NA
j_call: TRBJ2-7
v_call: TRBV12-3/TRBV12-4

cdr3_aa: CASSPTDRDGEKLFF
clone_size: medium-sized
j_call: TRBJ1-4
v_call: TRBV4-3

cdr3_aa: CASSTRTGGLRDTQYF
clone_size: NA
j_call: TRBJ2-3
v_call: TRBV7-9

cdr3_aa: CASSGTAIASSNEQFF
clone_size: NA
j_call: TRBJ2-1
v_call: TRBV5-1

cdr3_aa: CASSLPPIQTKETQYF
clone_size: NA
j_call: TRBJ2-5
v_call: TRBV7-2

cdr3_aa: CASSFSGRDGYTF
clone_size: NA
j_call: TRBJ1-2
v_call: TRBV12-3/TRBV12-4

cdr3_aa: CSVESRSPGEQYF
clone_size: NA
j_call: TRBJ2-7
v_call: TRBV29-1

cdr3_aa: CASSYVLNYGYTF
clone_size: NA
j_call: TRBJ1-2
v_call: TRBV6-5

cdr3_aa: CSVLDNYEQYF
clone_size: NA
j_call: TRBJ2-7
v_call: TRBV29-1

cdr3_aa: CASSFGGGPRNEQFF
clone_size: NA
j_call: TRBJ2-1
v_call: TRBV19

cdr3_aa: CASSASTGQGTEAFF
clone_size: NA
j_call: TRBJ1-1
v_call: TRBV9

cdr3_aa: CASSYLAGGIQETQYF
clone_size: NA
j_call: TRBJ2-5
v_call: TRBV6-5

cdr3_aa: CASSFGLAVASSYEQYF
clone_size: NA
j_call: TRBJ2-7
v_call: TRBV12-3/TRBV12-4

cdr3_aa: CAISESTTDQETQYF
clone_size: NA
j_call: TRBJ2-5
v_call: TRBV10-3

cdr3_aa: CASRDYMNTEAFF
clone_size: NA
j_call: TRBJ1-1
v_call: TRBV21-1

cdr3_aa: CASSLDERYGYTF
clone_size: NA
j_call: TRBJ1-2
v_call: TRBV7-8